This T cell receptor (beta chain) was recovered during a study of blood T cells in healthy people across ages. In its sample, this clonotype was seen many times. Germline V gene data show CDR1 as LGHNA and CDR2 as YNFKEQ. The CDR3 runs 13 residues. The V and J ends lost 1 base and 11 bases respectively, with 12 bases between them. It was with a sample-barcoded 5' primer and a J-beta primer mix that a second PCR of roughly 7 to 12 cycles was run. The template-switch adaptor was a 5' adaptor with 12 random nucleotides. It tagged each cDNA molecule. Sequencing of every sample gave 2.5 million or more CDR3-containing paired-end reads. One entry per CDR3 protein results from TCRdb running MiXCR on the 5' RACE reads. The sample includes under 800,000 distinct CDR3 sequences, more than 40% of them seen just once.

The source of this sequence is a woman in her sixties in good health. Input material: blood. The rearrangement links TRBV4-2 to TRBJ2-4, with D possibly matching TRBD2 (5 bases). The CDR3 coding sequence is TGTGCCAGCAGCCAAGTTCCCCGGGGTGTTCAGTACTTC. This encodes CASSQVPRGVQYF.